These T cell receptor beta chains were read from a single sample in a study of OX40 agonist ivuxolimab in advanced cancers. Measured with immunoSEQ multiplex PCR; TCRdb has only the in-frame clones, and not every one. Of about 93,000 clones listed, around 92% are singletons. The sample was CD4+ or CD8+ T cells sorted from blood, taken in a trial of the OX40 agonist ivuxolimab. All receptors come from an adult with an advanced solid tumor such as melanoma, head and neck, liver or kidney cancer. The CDR3 runs from the conserved cysteine through the conserved F or W. D genes are given only for firm matches. Only some rows state a clone size, as once, few, many or a class for expanded clones.

>NA|TRBV18|TRBJ1-3|NA
CASSGNSQGSGNTIYF
TGTGCCAGCTCAGGAAACTCACAGGGATCTGGAAACACCATATATTTT
>NA|TRBV2|TRBJ2-5|NA
CASSERAQETQYF
TGTGCCAGCAGTGAGCGGGCTCAAGAGACCCAGTACTTC
>TRBD2|TRBV9|TRBJ2-7|NA
CASSVEGSGYEQYF
TGTGCCAGCAGCGTAGAGGGTAGCGGGTACGAGCAGTACTTC
>TRBD2|TRBV7-8|TRBJ2-2|NA
CASSPRSTSGRAYGELFF
TGTGCCAGCAGCCCCCGCTCCACTAGCGGGAGGGCCTACGGGGAGCTGTTTTTT
>NA|TRBV14|TRBJ1-2|NA
CASSQGSGRTYGYTF
TGTGCCAGCAGCCAAGGGTCGGGCAGGACCTATGGCTACACCTTC
>NA|TRBV9|TRBJ1-4|NA
CASTGGTGGEKLFF
TGTGCCAGCACTGGAGGAACAGGAGGGGAAAAACTGTTTTTT
>NA|TRBV7-8|TRBJ2-6|NA
CASSLVETGFGANVLTF
TGTGCCAGCAGCTTAGTAGAAACAGGGTTTGGGGCCAACGTCCTGACTTTC
>NA|TRBV6-5|TRBJ2-4|NA
CASRRQDIQYF
TGTGCCAGCAGGCGGCAGGACATTCAGTACTTC
>TRBD1|TRBV6-4|TRBJ2-2|NA
CASSLRPGQSNTGELFF
TGTGCCAGCAGTCTAAGGCCGGGACAGTCGAACACCGGGGAGCTGTTTTTT
>NA|TRBV2|TRBJ1-1|once
CASLSGGLDTEAFF
TGTGCCAGCTTAAGTGGGGGGCTTGACACTGAAGCTTTCTTT
>TRBD1|TRBV7-8|TRBJ2-7|NA
CASSADRAREQYF
TGTGCCAGCAGCGCAGACAGGGCGAGGGAGCAGTACTTC
>TRBD2|TRBV5-4|TRBJ2-7|NA
CASSIGTSVYEQYF
TGTGCCAGCAGTATTGGGACTAGCGTCTACGAGCAGTACTTC
>NA|TRBV5-8|TRBJ1-4|NA
CASLGVRANEKLFF
TGTGCCAGCTTGGGCGTCAGGGCTAATGAAAAACTGTTTTTT
>NA|TRBV6-5|TRBJ2-7|NA
CASSYSLGEQYF
TGTGCCAGCAGTTACTCGTTGGGAGAGCAGTACTTC
>TRBD1|TRBV7-3|TRBJ1-2|NA
CASSPQGDSYGYTF
TGTGCCAGCAGCCCGCAAGGGGACAGCTATGGCTACACCTTC
>NA|TRBV6-6|TRBJ2-7|NA
CASSYLGLYEQYF
TGTGCCAGCAGTTACCTCGGTCTGTACGAGCAGTACTTC
>NA|TRBV2|TRBJ2-7|NA
CASSQLFDYEQYF
TGTGCCAGCTCACAGCTATTTGACTACGAGCAGTACTTC
>TRBD1|TRBV11-3|TRBJ2-6|few
CASSNRGGSGANVLTF
TGTGCCAGCAGTAACAGGGGCGGCTCTGGGGCCAACGTCCTGACTTTC
>TRBD2|TRBV10-3|TRBJ2-5|NA
CASSQAGDPQETQYF
TGTGCCAGTAGTCAAGCGGGAGACCCCCAAGAGACCCAGTACTTC
>TRBD1|TRBV5-1|TRBJ2-7|NA
CASSSGTGLTYEQYF
TGCGCCAGCAGCTCTGGGACAGGACTTACCTACGAGCAGTACTTC
>NA|TRBV5-8|TRBJ1-1|NA
CASSRRVRDTEAFF
TGTGCCAGCAGCCGCAGGGTTCGGGACACTGAAGCTTTCTTT
>NA|TRBV7-9|TRBJ2-1|few
CASSLAGHAFNEQFF
TGTGCCAGCAGCTTAGCGGGACACGCTTTCAATGAGCAGTTCTTC
>TRBD1|TRBV18|TRBJ1-2|NA
CASSQPEGASYGYTF
TGTGCCAGCTCACAACCCGAGGGGGCTAGTTATGGCTACACCTTC
>TRBD1|TRBV2|TRBJ1-5|once
CASRRQGGSNQPQHF
TGTGCCAGTAGAAGACAGGGAGGGTCGAATCAGCCCCAGCATTTT
>NA|TRBV30|TRBJ2-3|NA
CAWSDYADTQYF
TGTGCCTGGAGCGACTACGCGGATACGCAGTATTTT
>TRBD2|TRBV19|TRBJ2-7|NA
CASSIRSQRGNFIYEQYF
TGTGCCAGTAGTATCAGGAGCCAGCGGGGGAATTTCATTTACGAGCAGTACTTC
>TRBD2|TRBV19|TRBJ2-5|NA
CASSIIPGGETQYF
TGTGCCAGTAGTATTATACCGGGAGGAGAGACCCAGTACTTC
>NA|TRBV9|TRBJ2-1|NA
CASSVEGRSSYNEQFF
TGTGCCAGCAGCGTAGAGGGACGGAGCTCCTACAATGAGCAGTTCTTC